The clone carrying this T cell receptor (beta chain) showed up just a few times. Antigen unknown. The data belong to a study of spatial heterogeneity in lung cancer. TCRdb redid the calling of the 5' RACE reads with MiXCR, one entry per CDR3 protein. The table has tens of thousands of distinct CDR3 sequences, around 6% seen once. Sample time point: sample taken at primary tumor resection. Sequencing covered unsorted whole RNA taken from tumor, nontumor lung or frozen PBMC. Study-wide results and caveats: The number of expanded tumor alpha and beta chains correlated with mutation number. Estimates put coverage of tumor T cells near 7% for alpha and 13% for beta chains.

CDR1 is SGDLS, CDR2 YYNGEE, per germline. The CDR3 is 15 residues long. Trimming at V came to 4 bases and at J to 2 bases, leaving 4 bases not matched to a gene. The sample in question was lung tumor tissue, obtained at surgery. The clonotype originates from a male donor with early-stage non-small cell lung cancer. V is TRBV9 and J is TRBJ2-7, with 12 positions matching TRBD2. DNA for the CDR3: TGTGCCAGCAGCCCGACTAGCGGGAGTCCCTACGAGCAGTACTTC. Protein product: CASSPTSGSPYEQYF.